Following are 5 T cell receptor beta chains from one sample sequenced in a study of blood T cell repertoires in COVID-19. The method was immunoSEQ multiplex PCR; TCRdb's version includes in-frame clones alone and lacks a portion of them. The profile shows tens of thousands of clones, around nine tenths of them singletons. The sequencing input was peripheral blood. All receptors derive from a woman aged 60-75 years with COVID-19, enrolled during active disease.

V and J are TRBV7-2 and TRBJ1-2; 10 bases line up with TRBD1. Germline V gives CDR1 SGHTA, CDR2 FQGNSA. CDR3 length equals 17 residues. J gave up 4 bases and V 4 bases, and 12 bases lay outside the gene matches. This CDR3 reads CASSSAGTGAQGYGYTF. CDR3 nucleotide sequence: TGTGCCAGCAGCTCGGCCGGGACAGGGGCTCAGGGCTATGGCTACACCTTC.

The chain uses TRBV10-3 and TRBJ2-1; 11 positions match TRBD1. Germline V gene lookup returns CDR1 ENHRY and CDR2 SYGVKD. V dropped 8 bases and J dropped 0; count of bases not matched to a gene: 3. The CDR3 extends over 15 amino acids. The CDR3 DNA follows: TGTGCCATCGGACAGGGGGCTTCCTCCTACAATGAGCAGTTCTTC. Translated, it gives CAIGQGASSYNEQFF.

The rearrangement joins TRBV3-1 (or the pseudogene TRBV3-2) to TRBJ2-7, with D possibly matching TRBD1 (5 bases). Germline V CDR1 and CDR2: LGHDT, YNNKEL (reference sequence). V was trimmed by 4 bases and J by 5 bases, leaving 12 bases between them. The CDR3 is made up of 13 amino acids. CDR3 bases: TGTGCCAGCAGCCGACAACAGGTCAACGAGCAGTACTTC. Translation: CASSRQQVNEQYF.

The chain couples TRBV28 to TRBJ1-3, with a weak D call TRBD1 (5 bases). In germline, CDR1 is MDHEN, CDR2 SYDVKM. This CDR3 contains 14 residues. Between the trimmed V and J ends, which lost 3 bases and 4 bases, there was a span of 10 bases. CDR3 protein: CASSFVGAGNTIYF. CDR3 coding DNA: TGTGCCAGCAGTTTTGTAGGGGCAGGAAACACCATATATTTT.

The CDR3 is CASSPKGTYEQYF. The CDR3 DNA is TGTGCCAGCTCACCAAAGGGGACCTACGAGCAGTACTTC. The chain uses TRBV18 and TRBJ2-7; possible D gene TRBD1, 5 bases. Germline CDR1 and CDR2: KGHSH and LQKENI. Trimming left V 2 bases short and J 2 bases short, with 7 bases between. The CDR3 has 13 amino acids. The full variable domain, with the rest looked up from reference TRBV18 and TRBJ2-7, is NAGVMQNPRHLVRRRGQEARLRCSPMKGHSHVYWYRQLPEEGLKFMVYLQKENIIDESGMPKERFSAEFPKEGPSILRIQQVVRGDSAAYFCASSPKGTYEQYFGPGTRLTVT.